A selection of T cell receptor beta chains follows, all from one sample in a study of blood T cell repertoires in COVID-19. TCRdb keeps only in-frame clones here, not all; method: immunoSEQ multiplex PCR. The sample has some 140,000 clones, around three quarters seen once. The sequencing sample was made of peripheral blood. These receptors were collected from a man older than 75 with acute or convalescent COVID-19. Both conserved end residues are part of each CDR3. The D gene is left open where the match is weak. Clone size is shown for a subset of rows, as once, few, many or a class of expanded clone.

TRBV28,TRBD1,TRBJ1-5,NA,CASREGTGVWQPQHF,TGTGCCAGCAGAGAAGGGACAGGGGTCTGGCAGCCCCAGCATTTT
TRBV9,TRBD2,TRBJ2-7,NA,CASSVAGNSGGAIEQYF,TGTGCCAGCAGCGTAGCTGGCAATAGCGGGGGGGCGATCGAGCAGTACTTC
TRBV19,NA,TRBJ1-5,NA,CASSPLAGYSNQPQHF,TGTGCCAGTAGCCCCCTAGCGGGGTATAGCAATCAGCCCCAGCATTTT
TRBV6-1,TRBD1,TRBJ1-1,NA,CASSEAGTGGRTEAFF,TGTGCCAGCAGTGAAGCCGGGACAGGGGGCAGGACTGAAGCTTTCTTT
TRBV30,NA,TRBJ1-2,many,CAWRVGGYGYTF,TGTGCCTGGAGAGTAGGGGGCTATGGCTACACCTTC
TRBV7-9,TRBD1,TRBJ2-3,NA,CASSSFRTGTTDTQYF,TGTGCCAGCAGCTCTTTTAGGACAGGGACCACAGATACGCAGTATTTT
TRBV19,NA,TRBJ2-3,NA,CASSISAQGTAGDTQYF,TGTGCCAGTAGTATCTCCGCGCAGGGGACGGCAGGAGATACGCAGTATTTT
TRBV5-1,TRBD1,TRBJ1-6,NA,CASSSPGTGDNSPLHF,TGCGCCAGCAGTTCCCCCGGGACAGGGGACAATTCACCCCTCCACTTT
TRBV28,NA,TRBJ1-4,NA,CASSFLVPVEKLFF,TGTGCCAGCAGTTTCCTGGTCCCGGTTGAAAAACTGTTTTTT
TRBV7-9,TRBD2,TRBJ2-2,NA,CASSQAGGIDTGELFF,TGTGCCAGCAGCCAAGCGGGGGGGATCGACACCGGGGAGCTGTTTTTT
TRBV7-9,NA,TRBJ2-3,NA,CASTFGGGSTDTQYF,TGTGCCAGCACCTTCGGCGGGGGCAGCACAGATACGCAGTATTTT
TRBV30,NA,TRBJ1-3,NA,CAWSYPGRSGNTIYF,TGTGCCTGGAGTTATCCAGGGCGTTCTGGAAACACCATATATTTT
TRBV3-1/TRBV3-2,TRBD2,TRBJ2-1,NA,CASTQGLAGTYNEQFF,TGTGCCAGCACCCAGGGACTAGCGGGGACTTACAATGAGCAGTTCTTC
TRBV7-2,NA,TRBJ1-1,NA,CASSLAFGGGTEAFF,TGTGCCAGCAGCTTAGCGTTCGGGGGTGGCACTGAAGCTTTCTTT
TRBV4-3,NA,TRBJ2-7,NA,CASSQDIRYEQYF,TGCGCCAGCAGCCAAGATATTCGCTACGAGCAGTACTTC